The 16 T cell receptor beta chains given below trace back to one sample, sequenced in a study of cytomegalovirus exposure and HLA in healthy donors. Assay used: immunoSEQ multiplex PCR; TCRdb lists only in-frame clones, some missing. The repertoire consists of some 200,000 clones, with 65% to 90% occurring once and the leading ten covering 13%. Sample: PBMCs. These receptors all come from a woman aged 25 to 39 in good health and CMV-seropositive.

Only a few counts were recorded for this clone. The gene calls are TRBV6-6 and TRBJ2-7, with D perhaps TRBD1 (5 bases). The CDR3 runs 14 residues. V was pared by 6 bases and J by 2 bases, with 14 bases between. CDR1 is MNHNY, CDR2 SVGAGI, per germline (reference sequence). The CDR3 DNA is TGTGCCAGCAGGCGGCAGGGAATCCCCTACGAGCAGTACTTC. Protein: CASRRQGIPYEQYF.

The genes are TRBV7-2 and TRBJ2-7; D remains unclear. The CDR3 is 12 amino acids. In germline, CDR1 is SGHTA, CDR2 FQGNSA. The ends were cut back, 0 bases at V and 4 bases at J, with 4 bases in the middle. Here the CDR3 DNA reads TGTGCCAGCAGCTTAGCGAGGTACGAGCAGTACTTC. Protein sequence: CASSLARYEQYF.

The V call is TRBV15, the J call TRBJ2-7; 13 nucleotides align to TRBD2. This CDR3 comprises 14 residues. V dropped 3 bases and J dropped 4; count of bases not matched to a gene: 0. Germline assignment: CDR1 LNHNV and CDR2 YYDKDF (reference sequence). CDR3 amino acids: CATSRGLAGYEQYF. The CDR3 DNA reads as TGTGCCACCAGCAGGGGACTAGCGGGATACGAGCAGTACTTC.

The rearrangement uses TRBV2 and TRBJ1-5; no definite D call. CDR3 size: 14 residues. Germline lookup yields CDR1 SNHLY and CDR2 FYNNEI. Trimming took 4 bases from V and 4 from J, leaving 11 bases between them. The chain's CDR3 is CASSGRQGNQPQHF. The CDR3 nucleotides read TGTGCCAGCAGTGGGAGGCAAGGAAATCAGCCCCAGCATTTT.

This CDR3 reads CASSLLEVPGGETQYF. The CDR3 DNA is TGTGCCAGCAGTTTATTGGAAGTACCCGGGGGAGAGACCCAGTACTTC. The V and J genes are TRBV28 and TRBJ2-5, with D possibly being TRBD2 (6 bases). Germline V gives CDR1 MDHEN, CDR2 SYDVKM. The V and J ends lost 1 base and 4 bases respectively, with 16 bases between them. The CDR3 is 16 residues long.

This clone came up once. The rearrangement uses TRBV7-8 and TRBJ1-5, with 9 bases fitting TRBD1. With V trimmed by 1 base and J by 6 bases, 7 bases remained unmatched. Germline V CDR1 and CDR2: SGHVS, FQNEAQ. CDR3 length equals 16 residues. CDR3 amino acids: CASSLEDRGLVQPQHF. CDR3 DNA sequence: TGTGCCAGCAGCTTAGAGGACAGGGGTCTGGTTCAGCCCCAGCATTTT.

The chain joins TRBV4-1 to TRBJ2-7; 10 nucleotides match TRBD2. CDR3 length: 20 amino acids. Germline V gives CDR1 MGHRA, CDR2 YSYEKL. V shed 4 bases, J shed 7 bases, and the junction held 25 bases outside the gene matches. The DNA of the CDR3 is TGCGCCAGCAGCCCGATCCGCCCTAGACTAGCGGGTGTCGCCGTGGGGGAGCAGTACTTC. It yields the protein CASSPIRPRLAGVAVGEQYF.

The chain combines TRBV27 with TRBJ1-1; the D gene is possibly TRBD1 (6 bases). Germline V gene lookup returns CDR1 MNHEY and CDR2 SMNVEV (reference sequence). The CDR3 is 15 residues long. Trimming pared 4 bases from V and 4 bases from J, leaving 16 bases between. As DNA, the CDR3 is TGTGCCAGCAGTTCCCACACAGGGCCGAGCACTGAAGCTTTCTTT. Translated, it gives CASSSHTGPSTEAFF.

This rearrangement joins TRBV30 to TRBJ2-6, with a tentative D call TRBD1 (5 bases). The ends were cut back, 3 bases at V and 1 base at J, with 19 bases in the middle. The CDR3 sequence is 18 residues long. Germline V gives CDR1 GTSNPN, CDR2 SVGIG (reference sequence). In DNA form, the CDR3 reads TGTGCCTGGAGCGGTATCCAGGGATCCCGATCTGGGGCCAACGTCCTGACTTTC. This gives the protein CAWSGIQGSRSGANVLTF.

The rearrangement links TRBV6-1 to TRBJ1-5, with 8 positions matching TRBD1. J gave up 9 bases and V 2 bases, and 3 bases lay outside the gene matches. Germline CDR1 and CDR2: MNHNS and SASEGT. The CDR3 spans 13 residues. As DNA, the CDR3 is TGTGCCAGCAGTGAAACAGGGGGACTGCCCCAGCATTTT. Translation: CASSETGGLPQHF.

CDR3 coding DNA: TGTGCCAGCAGCTTGAACTGGGGCTTGGCTTTCTTT. Translation gives CASSLNWGLAFF. The chain recombines TRBV5-8 with TRBJ1-1, with TRBD1 as a possible D gene (5 bases). CDR3 length: 12 amino acids. CDR1 and CDR2 (germline): SGHTS, YDEGEE. V lost 1 base, J lost 11 bases, and 12 bases lay in between.

The rearrangement links TRBV5-1 to TRBJ2-5; TRBD2 aligns across 8 bases. The CDR3 consists of 15 residues. V lost 0 bases, J lost 8 bases, and 9 bases stayed unmatched. Germline CDR1 and CDR2: SGHRS and YFSETQ. CDR3 DNA sequence: TGCGCCAGCAGCTTGGCGGAGCGGGAGAGGGGTACCCAGTACTTC. It translates to CASSLAERERGTQYF.

This sequence joins TRBV2 and TRBJ2-2, with 10 bases matching TRBD2. The J segment lost 4 bases and the V segment lost 6 bases, leaving 5 bases of the junction unmatched. The CDR3 has 15 residues. Per germline, CDR1 SNHLY and CDR2 FYNNEI. The CDR3, as DNA: TGTGCCAGCAGACCCTTAGCGGGGGGCACCGGGGAGCTGTTTTTT. It codes for CASRPLAGGTGELFF. Full variable domain (remainder filled in from reference TRBV2 and TRBJ2-2): EPEVTQTPSHQVTQMGQEVILRCVPISNHLYFYWYRQILGQKVEFLVSFYNNEISEKSEIFDDQFSVERPDGSNFTLKIRSTKLEDSAMYFCASRPLAGGTGELFFGEGSRLTVL.

The table lists this clone with a few counts. The chain employs TRBV6-6 and TRBJ2-7; perhaps TRBD2 as D (6 bases). Germline values: CDR1 MNHNY, CDR2 SVGAGI (reference sequence). V dropped 4 bases and J dropped 2 bases, with 15 bases sitting between them. This CDR3 contains 15 residues. The CDR3 DNA sequence: TGTGCCAGCAGTTCCCCAGCGGGCTTGACCTACGAGCAGTACTTC. Its translation: CASSSPAGLTYEQYF.

The rearrangement joins TRBV11-2 to TRBJ2-1; TRBD2 aligns across 12 bases. Trimming took 5 bases from V and 4 from J; bases not matched to a gene: 9. Germline CDR1 reads SGHAT; CDR2 reads FQNNGV. The CDR3 has 17 residues. CDR3 region: CASSLRLAGVGYNEQFF. CDR3 nucleotide sequence: TGTGCCAGCAGCCTAAGACTAGCGGGGGTCGGGTACAATGAGCAGTTCTTC.

The chain links TRBV9 to TRBJ1-1; D not certain. V was trimmed by 3 bases and J by 4 bases, leaving 13 bases between them. The CDR3 is 14 residues long. In germline, CDR1 is SGDLS, CDR2 YYNGEE. CDR3 nucleotide sequence: TGTGCCAGCAGCGCGGGGTCGTTGGGCACTGAAGCTTTCTTT. It yields the protein CASSAGSLGTEAFF. Full variable domain (missing parts from reference TRBV9 and TRBJ1-1): DSGVTQTPKHLITATGQRVTLRCSPRSGDLSVYWYQQSLDQGLQFLIQYYNGEERAKGNILERFSAQQFPDLHSELNLSSLELGDSALYFCASSAGSLGTEAFFGQGTRLTVV.